The 6 T cell receptor beta chains in this list originate from one sample, sequenced in a study of T-cell memory formation after mild COVID-19. TCRdb reanalysed the 5' RACE reads using MiXCR and keeps one entry per CDR3 protein. The sample includes about 320,000 distinct CDR3 sequences, 14% seen only once; the top ten take around 23%. Sequenced sample: PBMCs or a T cell subset sorted from them (not recorded which). These receptors all stem from a man between 18 and 35 years old who had mild COVID-19 (a few samples of this study predate the infection). Cell type and time point are not known.

This clonotype was detected only a few times. The chain combines TRBV9 with TRBJ2-3; 10 bases agree with TRBD2. The CDR3 totals 16 residues. Germline lookup yields CDR1 SGDLS and CDR2 YYNGEE. Unmatched junction bases numbered 9, after V lost 6 bases and J lost 2 bases. DNA for the CDR3: TGTGCCAGCAACAGAATAGCGGGGGGATCCACAGATACGCAGTATTTT. This encodes CASNRIAGGSTDTQYF.

CDR3 DNA sequence: TGTGCCAGTAGTATGGGGGGGCACCAGGATACGCAGTATTTT. This gives the protein CASSMGGHQDTQYF. J is TRBJ2-3 and V is TRBV19; maybe TRBD2 (7 bases). CDR3 length: 14 residues. With 3 bases removed from V and 6 bases from J, the gap between germline ends came to 13 bases. CDR1 is LNHDA and CDR2 is SQIVND in the germline V gene (reference sequence).

This clonotype was recorded a few times. The chain employs TRBV4-2 and TRBJ1-2; no definite D call. Trimming cost V 0 bases and J 1 base, with 9 bases left between them. CDR1 and CDR2 from the germline V gene are LGHNA and YNFKEQ. This CDR3 comprises 15 residues. CDR3 DNA: TGTGCCAGCAGCCAAGAACGAGTGGGTAACTATGGCTACACCTTC. This translates into CASSQERVGNYGYTF.

Many counts were recorded for this clonotype. The CDR3 region is CASSLDPGLAGVDEQFF. The CDR3 DNA sequence: TGTGCCAGCAGCTTAGACCCGGGACTAGCGGGGGTGGATGAGCAGTTCTTC. This chain uses TRBV7-2 with TRBJ2-1, with 14 bases lining up with TRBD2. With V trimmed by 1 base and J by 8 bases, 7 bases remained unmatched. CDR3 length equals 17 residues. CDR1 is SGHTA and CDR2 is FQGNSA in the germline V gene.

This clonotype was seen a single time. V and J are TRBV7-3 and TRBJ1-5, with TRBD1 matching over 8 bases. V was pared by 0 bases and J by 4 bases, with 2 bases of the junction left unmatched. The CDR3 extends over 15 amino acids. Germline V gene sequence: CDR1 SGHTA, CDR2 FQGTGA. CDR3 DNA: TGTGCCAGCAGCTTAACGGGGGACAGGAATCAGCCCCAGCATTTT. It specifies CASSLTGDRNQPQHF.

The rearrangement uses TRBV20-1 and TRBJ1-2; D is uncertain. The CDR3 sequence is 15 residues long. Germline loops: CDR1 DFQATT, CDR2 SNEGSKA (reference sequence). The V and J ends lost 8 bases and 0 bases respectively, with 19 bases between them. The CDR3 sequence: CSLGGIGGANYGYTF. DNA for the CDR3: TGCAGTCTAGGAGGGATCGGTGGGGCTAACTATGGCTACACCTTC.